This record concerns one T cell receptor (beta chain) sequence. One end of the junction varies from germline; a read error may be responsible. Germline CDR1 is KGHSH and CDR2 is LQKENI. The CDR3 spans 12 residues. The sample originates from a study of blood T cell repertoires in COVID-19. Overall study: Nucleic acid was either cDNA or gDNA, and it came from T cells, B-cell-depleted T cells, or PBMCs.

In assigning cohorts, the study relied on participant-reported clinical history. Cohort 3 donors were reported recovered after two negative PCRs, clearance, or symptom resolution. Original methodology: The assay estimated nucleated cells by amplifying reference gene primers. Using immunoSEQ multiplex PCR, the repertoire was profiled, and TCRdb retains in-frame clones only, with some absent. The DNA gave D and trimming, while V, J and clone size come from that table. The table records 250,000 to 350,000 clones, approximately 91% of them present only once. The sequencing input was PBMCs or T cells enriched from blood (not recorded which). The source is a woman between 25 and 40 years old who had recovered from COVID-19. The chain is built from TRBV18 and TRBJ1-1, with a tentative D call TRBD1 (6 bases). The CDR3 sequence is CANSPLGGAAFF. The CDR3 DNA reads TGTGCCAACTCACCCCTCGGGGGGGCAGCTTTCTTT.